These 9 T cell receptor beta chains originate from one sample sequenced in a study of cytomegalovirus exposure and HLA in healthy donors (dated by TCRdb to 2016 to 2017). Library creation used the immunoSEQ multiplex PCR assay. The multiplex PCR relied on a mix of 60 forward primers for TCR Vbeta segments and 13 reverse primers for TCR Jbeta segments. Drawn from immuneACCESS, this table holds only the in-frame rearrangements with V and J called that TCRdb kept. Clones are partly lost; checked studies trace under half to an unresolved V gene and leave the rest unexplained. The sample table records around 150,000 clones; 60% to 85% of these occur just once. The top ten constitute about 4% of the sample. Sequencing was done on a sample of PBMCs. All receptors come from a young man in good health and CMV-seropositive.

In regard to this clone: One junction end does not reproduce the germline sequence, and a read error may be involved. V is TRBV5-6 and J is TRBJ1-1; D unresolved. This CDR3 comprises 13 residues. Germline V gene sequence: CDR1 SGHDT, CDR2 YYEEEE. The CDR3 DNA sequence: TGCGCCTGCAGTCGTGAGGTGGGCACTGAAGCTTTCTTT. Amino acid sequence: CACSREVGTEAFF.

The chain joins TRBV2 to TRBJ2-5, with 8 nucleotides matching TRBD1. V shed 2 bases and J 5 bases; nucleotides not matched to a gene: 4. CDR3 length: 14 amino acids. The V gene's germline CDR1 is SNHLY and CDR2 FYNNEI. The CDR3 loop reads CASSELAGGETQYF. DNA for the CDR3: TGTGCCAGCAGTGAACTGGCAGGGGGCGAGACCCAGTACTTC. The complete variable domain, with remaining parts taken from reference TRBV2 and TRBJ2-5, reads EPEVTQTPSHQVTQMGQEVILRCVPISNHLYFYWYRQILGQKVEFLVSFYNNEISEKSEIFDDQFSVERPDGSNFTLKIRSTKLEDSAMYFCASSELAGGETQYFGPGTRLLVL.

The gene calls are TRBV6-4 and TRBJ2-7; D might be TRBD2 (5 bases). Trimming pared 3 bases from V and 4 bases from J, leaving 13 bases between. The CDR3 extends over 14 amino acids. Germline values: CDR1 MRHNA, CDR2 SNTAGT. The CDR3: CASSEWLALYEQYF. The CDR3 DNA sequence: TGTGCCAGCAGTGAATGGCTAGCTCTGTACGAGCAGTACTTC.

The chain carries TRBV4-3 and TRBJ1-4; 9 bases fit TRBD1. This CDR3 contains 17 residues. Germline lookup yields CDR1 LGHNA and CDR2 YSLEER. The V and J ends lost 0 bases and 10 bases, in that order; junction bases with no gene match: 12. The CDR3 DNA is TGCGCCAGCAGCCAAGATCCGGTTGACAGGGGGGGAGGAAAACTGTTTTTT. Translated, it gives CASSQDPVDRGGGKLFF.

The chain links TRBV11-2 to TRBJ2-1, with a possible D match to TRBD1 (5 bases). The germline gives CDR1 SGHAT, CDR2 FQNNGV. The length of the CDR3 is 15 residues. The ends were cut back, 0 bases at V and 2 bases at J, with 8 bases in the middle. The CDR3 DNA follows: TGTGCCAGCAGCTTAGATTGGGGCCCCTACAATGAGCAGTTCTTC. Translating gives CASSLDWGPYNEQFF.

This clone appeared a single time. CDR3 coding DNA: TGCGCCAGCAGCCAAGATCGCACAGGGCGAAATTCACCCCTCCACTTT. Translated, it gives CASSQDRTGRNSPLHF. The V and J genes are TRBV4-1 and TRBJ1-6; weak D call: TRBD1 (6 bases). Trimming stripped 0 bases from V and 7 bases from J, with 13 bases between. The germline CDR1 and CDR2 sequences are MGHRA and YSYEKL. This CDR3 has 16 amino acids.

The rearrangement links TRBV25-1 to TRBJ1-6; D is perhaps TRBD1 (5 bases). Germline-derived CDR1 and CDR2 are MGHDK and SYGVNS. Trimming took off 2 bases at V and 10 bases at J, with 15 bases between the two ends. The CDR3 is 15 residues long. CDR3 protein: CASSERQGNGSPLHF. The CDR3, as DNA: TGTGCCAGCAGTGAACGGCAGGGTAATGGATCACCCCTCCACTTT.

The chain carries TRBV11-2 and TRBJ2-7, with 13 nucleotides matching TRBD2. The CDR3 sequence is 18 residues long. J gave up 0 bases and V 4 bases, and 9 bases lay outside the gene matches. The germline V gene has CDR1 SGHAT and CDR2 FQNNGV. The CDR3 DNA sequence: TGTGCCAGCAGCTGGGGGACTAGCGGGACCAACCTCTCCTACGAGCAGTACTTC. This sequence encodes CASSWGTSGTNLSYEQYF. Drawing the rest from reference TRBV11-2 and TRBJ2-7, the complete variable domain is EAGVAQSPRYKIIEKRQSVAFWCNPISGHATLYWYQQILGQGPKLLIQFQNNGVVDDSQLPKDRFSAERLKGVDSTLKIQPAKLEDSAVYLCASSWGTSGTNLSYEQYFGPGTRLTVT.

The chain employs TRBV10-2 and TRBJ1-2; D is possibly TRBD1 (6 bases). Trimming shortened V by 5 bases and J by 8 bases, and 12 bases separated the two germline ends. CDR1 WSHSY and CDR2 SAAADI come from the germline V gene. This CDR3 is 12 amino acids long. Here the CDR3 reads CASSRDRSGYTF. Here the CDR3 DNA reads TGCGCCAGCAGTCGAGACAGGTCCGGCTACACCTTC.